This T cell receptor (beta chain) originates from a study of T cell repertoires in cytomegalovirus infection. On the study more broadly: Through public TCR beta signatures, both CMV infection and matching HLA type were indicated.

Study results and limitations: It was HLA-C-restricted CMV-specific TCR beta clonotypes that dominated the response ex vivo.

Concerning this clonotype itself: Antigen specificity is unknown.

CDR3 length: 12 residues. Germline CDR1 and CDR2: LGHNT and FRNRAP. V was shortened by 9 bases and J by 3 bases, with 12 bases between the two germline ends. TCRdb processed the reads anew with MiXCR; each CDR3 protein has one entry. Here the sample spans roughly 920,000 distinct CDR3 sequences, approximately 31% being singletons. The chain has TRBV12-5 and TRBJ2-7; tentatively, D is TRBD1 (5 bases). The sequencing used cultured CD8+ T cells from PBMCs, collected from culture after CMV antigen stimulation. This TCR was sampled from a human donor in good health (CMV status not recorded). Some clones in this sample may be carry-over from other donors' samples. CDR3 protein: CASLDRGYEQYF. Written as DNA, the CDR3 is TGTGCTAGCTTGGATAGGGGCTACGAGCAGTACTTC.